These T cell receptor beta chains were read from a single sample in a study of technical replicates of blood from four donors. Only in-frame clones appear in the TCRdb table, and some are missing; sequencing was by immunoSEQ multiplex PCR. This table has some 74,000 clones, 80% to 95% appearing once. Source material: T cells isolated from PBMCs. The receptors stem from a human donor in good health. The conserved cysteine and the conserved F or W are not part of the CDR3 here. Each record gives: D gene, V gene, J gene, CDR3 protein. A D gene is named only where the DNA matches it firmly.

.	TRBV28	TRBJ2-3	ASSLDYTDTQY
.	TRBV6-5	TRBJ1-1	ASRGGTEAF
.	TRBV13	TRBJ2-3	ASSGYEAGTDTQY
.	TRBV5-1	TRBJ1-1	ASRIRGGEDTEAF
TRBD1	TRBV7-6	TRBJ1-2	ASSLGQGASYGYT
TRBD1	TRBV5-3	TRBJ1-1	ARSLDSRGPGTEAF
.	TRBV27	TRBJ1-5	ASSLQGGQPQH
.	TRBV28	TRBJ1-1	ASSFSEQGNTEAF
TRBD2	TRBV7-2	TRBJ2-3	ASSLVGTSADTQY
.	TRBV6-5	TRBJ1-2	ASSYARGSEGYGYT
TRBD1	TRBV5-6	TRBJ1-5	ASSFTGGFQPQH
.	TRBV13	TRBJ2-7	ASSTGIGYEQY
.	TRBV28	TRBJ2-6	ASSPSWSGANVLT
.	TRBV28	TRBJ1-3	ASSPLQGPHSGNTIY
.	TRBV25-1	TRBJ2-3	ASNRARETTDTQY
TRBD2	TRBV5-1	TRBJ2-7	ASSRTSGNYEQY
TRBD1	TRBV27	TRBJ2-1	ASSLWGTGGMDEQF
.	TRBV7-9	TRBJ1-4	ASSLLAGNEKLF
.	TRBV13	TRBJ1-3	ASSLGPNRFSGNTIY
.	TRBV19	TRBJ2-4	ASSIGLAKNIQY
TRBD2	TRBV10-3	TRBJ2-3	ATRGKLAGGRSTDTQY
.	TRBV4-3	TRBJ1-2	ASSHPGQWGGYT
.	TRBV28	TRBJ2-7	ASSLSALSYEQY
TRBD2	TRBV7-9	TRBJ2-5	ASLKYGSGRSRQETQY
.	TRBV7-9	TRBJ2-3	ASSLRGSDTQY
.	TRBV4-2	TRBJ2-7	ASSLTGTYEQY
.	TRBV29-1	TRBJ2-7	SVENMGHQYEQY
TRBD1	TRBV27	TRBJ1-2	ASSLNPGGADSYT
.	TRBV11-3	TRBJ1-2	ASSLAGNYGYT
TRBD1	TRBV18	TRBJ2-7	ASSPVTGSSYEQY
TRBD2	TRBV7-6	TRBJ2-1	ASSLAHSGSYNEQF
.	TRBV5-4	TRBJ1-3	ASSLDRVSGNTIY
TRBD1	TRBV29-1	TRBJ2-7	SIRRPGQGVYEQY
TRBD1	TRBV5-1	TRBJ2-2	ASRPTGGWASNTGELF
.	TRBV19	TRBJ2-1	ASKDLATSQEGEQF
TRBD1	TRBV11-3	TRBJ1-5	ASRGRGLDQPQH
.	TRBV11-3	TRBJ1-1	ASSLATEAF
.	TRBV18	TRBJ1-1	ASSPPGYTEAF
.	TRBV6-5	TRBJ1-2	ASTAGIYYGYT
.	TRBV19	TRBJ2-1	ASSGQGRAYNEQF
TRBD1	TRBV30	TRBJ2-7	AWTGGQSYEQY
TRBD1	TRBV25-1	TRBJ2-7	ASSESTGTGYYEQY
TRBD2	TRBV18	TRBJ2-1	ASFTSGSYNEQF
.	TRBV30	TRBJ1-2	AWSVTQVNYGYT
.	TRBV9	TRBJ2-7	ASSTEVDSFSYEQY
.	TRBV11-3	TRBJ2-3	ASSLAFLRGHNTDTQY
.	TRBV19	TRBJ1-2	ASKSGRAYGYT
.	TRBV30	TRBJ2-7	AWSTLGLREQY
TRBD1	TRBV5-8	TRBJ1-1	ASSLGTGNTEAF
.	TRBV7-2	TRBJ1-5	ASSPLQVGQPQH
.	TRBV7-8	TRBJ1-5	ASSLSSGLNQPQH
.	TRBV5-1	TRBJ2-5	ASIVPGEGQY
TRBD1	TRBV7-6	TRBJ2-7	ASSSIPDRDYEQY
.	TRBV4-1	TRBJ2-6	ASSPRTVSGANVLT
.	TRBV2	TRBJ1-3	ASRPVVDSSGNTIY
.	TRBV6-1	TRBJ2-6	ASSETGAGANVLT
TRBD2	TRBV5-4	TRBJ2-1	ASSLAGGRVGEQF